Detailed here is one T cell receptor (beta chain). This CDR3 comprises 13 residues. Germline V gene lookup returns CDR1 MNHEY and CDR2 SVGAGI. J gave up 2 bases and V 11 bases, and 3 bases lay outside the gene matches. The record originates from a study of shared clonotypes between healthy human individuals. Spread over ten immunoSEQ deep assay plates, unsorted PBMC DNA underwent sequencing. Sequenced by immunoSEQ multiplex PCR; TCRdb stores in-frame clones only, minus some. The table lists around 480,000 clones, nearly 80% of them singletons. The donors, all of them Caucasian adults, lived in Nashville, Tennessee. When samples were unsorted, 70 million to 95 million PBMCs were used for genomic DNA.

The receptor comes from a woman aged 40-49 years in good health. Some clones in this sample may be carry-over from other donors' samples. Sequencing used PBMCs. The V call is TRBV6-5, the J call TRBJ2-7; 13 bases match TRBD2. Here the CDR3 DNA reads TGTGCCGTTACTAGCGGGAGGGCCTACGAGCAGTACTTC. Translated: CAVTSGRAYEQYF.